This T cell receptor (beta chain) stems from a study of cytomegalovirus exposure and HLA in healthy donors. Study-level findings and limits: Under in vitro conditions, a few CMV-associated chains were confirmed as specific for CMV antigens.

V lost 3 bases to trimming and J lost 3 bases; unmatched junction nucleotides: 5. Germline CDR1 GTSNPN, CDR2 SVGIG (reference sequence). The CDR3 sequence is 15 residues long. Here immunoSEQ multiplex PCR was the method, and the copy in TCRdb shows in-frame clones only, minus some. This table has about 38,000 clones, approximately 92% appearing once. This clone was found a few times. What it binds is not known. The sequence derives from a man aged 18 to 30 in good health and CMV-seronegative. The V call is TRBV30, the J call TRBJ2-1, with 10 bases identical to TRBD2. Sequenced sample: PBMCs. The CDR3 loop reads CAWSGTSGIYNEQFF. In nucleotides, the CDR3 is TGTGCCTGGAGCGGCACTAGCGGGATCTACAATGAGCAGTTCTTC.